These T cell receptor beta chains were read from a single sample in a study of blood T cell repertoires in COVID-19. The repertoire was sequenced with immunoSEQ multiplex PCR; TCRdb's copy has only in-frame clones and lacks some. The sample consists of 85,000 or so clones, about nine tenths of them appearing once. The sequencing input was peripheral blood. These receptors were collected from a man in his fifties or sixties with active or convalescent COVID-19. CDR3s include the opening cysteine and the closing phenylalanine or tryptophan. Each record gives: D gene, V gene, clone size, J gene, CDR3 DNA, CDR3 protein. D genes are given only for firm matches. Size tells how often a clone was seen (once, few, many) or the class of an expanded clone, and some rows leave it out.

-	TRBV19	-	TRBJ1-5	TGTGCCAGTAGTTACAACAGGGACAACAATCAGCCCCAGCATTTT	CASSYNRDNNQPQHF
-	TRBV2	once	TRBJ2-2	TGTGCCAGCACCCAATCCACCGGGGAGCTGTTTTTT	CASTQSTGELFF
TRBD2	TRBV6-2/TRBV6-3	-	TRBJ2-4	TGTGCCAGCAGTAAAGGACTAGCGGAGGTAGCCAAAAACATTCAGTACTTC	CASSKGLAEVAKNIQYF
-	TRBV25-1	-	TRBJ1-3	TGTGCCAGCAGTGGCGGTCTCAGCACCATATATTTT	CASSGGLSTIYF
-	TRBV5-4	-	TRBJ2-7	TGTGCCAGCAGCTGGAATCTCGGGGGAGGTCTTTCCTACGAGCAGTACTTC	CASSWNLGGGLSYEQYF
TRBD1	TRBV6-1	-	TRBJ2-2	TGTGCCAGCAGTGAAATCCGGACAGGGTTAGGGGAGCTGTTTTTT	CASSEIRTGLGELFF
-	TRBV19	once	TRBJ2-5	TGTGCCAGTAGCCGACCTGATGTGGGAGGCGGGGAGACCCAGTACTTC	CASSRPDVGGGETQYF
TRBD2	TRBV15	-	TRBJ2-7	TGTGCCACCAGCCGCCGGGGGGGAGGCTACGAGCAGTACTTC	CATSRRGGGYEQYF
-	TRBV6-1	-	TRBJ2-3	TGTGCCAGCAGTGCCTTCCCCTCTGTTCCGACAGATACGCAGTATTTT	CASSAFPSVPTDTQYF
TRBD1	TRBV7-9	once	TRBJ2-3	TGTGCCAGCAGCTTAGTCCTGGGGCAGGGGGCAGGGGATACGCAGTATTTT	CASSLVLGQGAGDTQYF
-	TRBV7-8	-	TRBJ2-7	TGTGCCAGCAGCTTAGGGCGGACTCCCGCCTACGAGCAGTACTTC	CASSLGRTPAYEQYF
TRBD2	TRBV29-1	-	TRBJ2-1	TGCAGCGTTACTAGCGGTTCCCCCAATGAGCAGTTCTTC	CSVTSGSPNEQFF
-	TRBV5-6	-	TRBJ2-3	TGTGCCAGCAGCTTGTTTTTGTACACAATCACAGATACGCAGTATTTT	CASSLFLYTITDTQYF
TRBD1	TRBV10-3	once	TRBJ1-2	TGTGCCATCAGTGGGGACAGTGGGAACGGCTACACCTTC	CAISGDSGNGYTF